These 17 T cell receptor beta chains were all obtained from the same sample, sequenced in a study of blood T cell repertoires in COVID-19. The data were produced by immunoSEQ multiplex PCR, yet TCRdb's version contains in-frame clones alone and is incomplete. The sample shows fewer than 350,000 clones, roughly 90% of them seen only once. The specimen was PBMCs or T cells enriched from blood (not recorded which). Every receptor here comes from a woman aged 30 to 39 who had been exposed to COVID-19.

V gene TRBV7-3 combines with J gene TRBJ2-5; D is undetermined. Trimming stripped 5 bases from V and 5 bases from J, with 12 bases between. CDR1 SGHTA and CDR2 FQGTGA come from the germline V gene. There are 13 residues in the CDR3. The CDR3 nucleotides are TGTGCCAGCAGCCCCCCGATGGAGGAGACCCAGTACTTC. Protein product: CASSPPMEETQYF.

The V gene is TRBV5-6, the J gene TRBJ2-1, with D possibly TRBD2 on 6 matching bases. Germline CDR1 reads SGHDT; CDR2 reads YYEEEE. The CDR3 sequence is 13 residues long. Trimming took off 3 bases at V and 9 bases at J, with 13 bases between the two ends. CDR3 in amino acids: CASSWGRWGEQFF. The CDR3 bases are TGTGCCAGCAGCTGGGGGAGGTGGGGTGAGCAGTTCTTC.

This chain connects TRBV15 to TRBJ1-6; D unclear. Germline V gene sequence: CDR1 LNHNV, CDR2 YYDKDF (reference sequence). V was pared by 1 base and J by 7 bases, with 17 bases between. This CDR3 spans 17 amino acids. CDR3 sequence reads: CATSRGELLARNSPLHF. CDR3 in DNA: TGTGCCACCAGCAGAGGGGAGTTGCTTGCCCGAAATTCACCCCTCCACTTT.

The chain is built from TRBV27 and TRBJ1-6; 7 bases align to TRBD1. The CDR3 contains 15 residues. Trimming at V came to 2 bases and at J to 2 bases, leaving 0 bases not matched to a gene. The germline gives CDR1 MNHEY, CDR2 SMNVEV (reference sequence). The CDR3 loop is CASSLTGAYNSPLHF. As DNA, the CDR3 is TGTGCCAGCAGTTTAACAGGGGCCTATAATTCACCCCTCCACTTT.

The chain couples TRBV5-4 to TRBJ2-1; TRBD1 aligns across 10 bases. The CDR3 sequence is 15 residues long. V shed 0 bases, J shed 5 bases, and the junction held 2 bases outside the gene matches. Looked up from germline, CDR1 is SGHNT and CDR2 is YYREEE (reference sequence). The chain's CDR3 is CASSLGGQGDNEQFF. The DNA of the CDR3 is TGTGCCAGCAGCTTGGGCGGACAGGGGGACAATGAGCAGTTCTTC.

The V call is TRBV27, the J call TRBJ1-6, with a tentative D call TRBD1 (5 bases). V lost 3 bases to trimming and J lost 16 bases, with 19 bases between them. This CDR3 spans 14 amino acids. Germline assignment: CDR1 MNHEY and CDR2 SMNVEV (reference sequence). CDR3 loop: CASSFWGPLVPLHF. The CDR3 nucleotides are TGTGCCAGCAGTTTTTGGGGCCCCTTGGTTCCGCTCCACTTT.

The chain couples TRBV14 to TRBJ2-6, with D perhaps TRBD2 (5 bases). The CDR3 contains 19 residues. The germline V gene encodes CDR1 SGHDN and CDR2 FVKESK. Trimming removed 0 bases at V and 0 bases at J, with 15 bases between. The CDR3 loop reads CASSQDIFFGSSGANVLTF. CDR3 DNA sequence: TGTGCCAGCAGCCAAGATATTTTTTTTGGGAGCTCTGGGGCCAACGTCCTGACTTTC. Full variable domain (rest looked up from reference TRBV14 and TRBJ2-6): EAGVTQFPSHSVIEKGQTVTLRCDPISGHDNLYWYRRVMGKEIKFLLHFVKESKQDESGMPNNRFLAERTGGTYSTLKVQPAELEDSGVYFCASSQDIFFGSSGANVLTFGAGSRLTVL.

The chain carries TRBV29-1 and TRBJ2-7, with 10 positions matching TRBD1. This CDR3 has 17 residues. V lost 1 base to trimming and J lost 4 bases; unmatched junction nucleotides: 13. Germline V CDR1 and CDR2: SQVTM, ANQGSEA. This CDR3 is CSVEGVPRGQGIYEQYF. Written as DNA, the CDR3 is TGCAGCGTTGAAGGGGTACCTCGGGGACAGGGGATTTACGAGCAGTACTTC.

This clone appeared once. This sequence joins TRBV19 and TRBJ2-3; a possible D gene is TRBD1 (5 bases). Germline values: CDR1 LNHDA, CDR2 SQIVND (reference sequence). This CDR3 contains 16 residues. Trimming pared 3 bases from V and 0 bases from J, leaving 13 bases between. In DNA form, the CDR3 reads TGTGCCAGTAGTATCAGGGTAGGGGTTAGCACAGATACGCAGTATTTT. Amino acid sequence: CASSIRVGVSTDTQYF.

The rearrangement links TRBV24-1 to TRBJ1-1; D not resolved. CDR1 and CDR2 from the germline V gene are KGHDR and SFDVKD. This CDR3 is built from 15 residues. V lost 4 bases to trimming and J lost 2 bases, with 13 bases between them. Here the CDR3 reads CATSDSRTDNTEAFF. CDR3 coding DNA: TGTGCCACCAGTGACTCCCGGACTGATAACACTGAAGCTTTCTTT.

V and J are TRBV4-1 and TRBJ1-1; 7 nucleotides align to TRBD1. CDR1 and CDR2 from the germline V gene are MGHRA and YSYEKL. The CDR3 totals 17 residues. With 0 bases clipped from V and 7 bases from J, the junction kept 14 bases outside the gene matches. The chain's CDR3 is CASSQDRSVRGRVEAFF. The CDR3 nucleotides read TGCGCCAGCAGCCAAGATCGGTCGGTTAGGGGGCGGGTTGAAGCTTTCTTT.

The chain links TRBV5-4 to TRBJ2-3, with D possibly being TRBD2 (6 bases). Germline loops: CDR1 SGHNT, CDR2 YYREEE (reference sequence). CDR3 length: 15 residues. V lost 5 bases, J lost 4 bases, and 17 bases lay in between. Written as DNA, the CDR3 is TGTGCCAGCAGAATCCAGCGGGCTCCCCCAGATACGCAGTATTTT. Amino acids: CASRIQRAPPDTQYF. The variable domain in full, completed from reference TRBV5-4 and TRBJ2-3, reads ETGVTQSPTHLIKTRGQQVTLRCSSQSGHNTVSWYQQALGQGPQFIFQYYREEENGRGNFPPRFSGLQFPNYSSELNVNALELDDSALYLCASRIQRAPPDTQYFGPGTRLTVL.

This clone turned up a few times. V and J are TRBV6-5 and TRBJ2-3, with D perhaps matching TRBD2 (6 bases). The CDR3 runs to 15 residues. The germline V gene encodes CDR1 MNHEY and CDR2 SVGAGI. V lost 5 bases to trimming and J lost 4 bases, with 16 bases between them. The CDR3 DNA reads as TGTGCCAGCAGTCGGGACTCAAGTGGTGCAGATACGCAGTATTTT. It codes for CASSRDSSGADTQYF.

The chain is built from TRBV6-5 and TRBJ2-1; D might be TRBD1 (5 bases). Germline CDR1 reads MNHEY; CDR2 reads SVGAGI. The CDR3 extends over 12 amino acids. Trimming shortened V by 5 bases and J by 10 bases, and 12 bases separated the two germline ends. The CDR3, as DNA: TGTGCCAGCAGTCCTCCTAGGGGCGAGCAGTTCTTC. Its translation is CASSPPRGEQFF.

This clone was seen more than once but under ten times. V usage is TRBV11-3 and J usage is TRBJ2-7; D ambiguous. Germline lookup yields CDR1 SGHNT and CDR2 YENEEA. Trimming cost V 7 bases and J 4 bases, with 20 bases left between them. The length of the CDR3 is 15 residues. The CDR3 region has the DNA TGTGCCAGCACCCCCCCCGGCGGAGCCACTTACGAGCAGTACTTC. Protein: CASTPPGGATYEQYF.

V is TRBV6-4 and J is TRBJ2-1; 9 bases agree with TRBD1. The V gene's germline CDR1 is MRHNA and CDR2 SNTAGT. V shed 3 bases, J shed 6 bases, and the junction held 9 bases outside the gene matches. The CDR3 is made up of 16 amino acids. The CDR3 region has the DNA TGTGCCAGCAGTGAAGGGCCGGGACAGGGCATCAATGAGCAGTTCTTC. The encoded protein is CASSEGPGQGINEQFF.

The chain carries TRBV10-2 and TRBJ2-7, with 7 bases that match TRBD1. Germline V CDR1 and CDR2: WSHSY, SAAADI. This CDR3 has 13 amino acids. V trimming: 0 bases; J trimming: 6 bases; junction bases outside the gene matches: 2. The CDR3 nucleotides read TGCGCCAGCAGTGAGTCTAGGGACAGCGAGCAGTACTTC. As protein: CASSESRDSEQYF.